This T cell receptor (beta chain) was found in a study of blood T cell repertoires in COVID-19. Study overall: The cDNA or gDNA used as material had been derived from T cells, B-cell-depleted T cells, or PBMCs.

V shed 1 base and J 4 bases; nucleotides not matched to a gene: 5. This CDR3 has 15 residues. Germline V lookup: CDR1 MNHEY, CDR2 SVGAGI. Per the original data handling: Reference gene primer amplification gave estimated nucleated cell counts. The protocol was immunoSEQ multiplex PCR, while the TCRdb copy is restricted to in-frame clones and leaves out a portion. That table is the source of V, J and clone size, and D and trimming were worked out from the DNA. The sample contains some 200,000 clones, roughly 80% of which appear only once. The source of this sequence is a woman aged 80 or over with acute or convalescent COVID-19. This chain links TRBV6-5 with TRBJ2-7; 9 nucleotides agree with TRBD2. Material: peripheral blood. The CDR3 DNA sequence: TGTGCCAGCAGTTACTGGGCGGGGGGGCCGTACGAGCAGTACTTC. This codes for CASSYWAGGPYEQYF.